This TCR beta chain was retrieved from a study of cytomegalovirus exposure and HLA in healthy donors. In the case of this clone: Its antigen is not known. A junction boundary mismatches the germline segment, possibly from a read error.

Primers included in the PCR were 60 Vbeta and 13 Jbeta primers. Using immunoSEQ multiplex PCR, the repertoire was profiled, and TCRdb retains in-frame clones only, with some absent. This sample yields approximately 170,000 clones, of which about 85% are seen a single time; 1% to 1.5% belongs to the top ten. Study findings and constraints: The authors later linked a missense DCLRE1C variant to TCR beta V- and J-gene trimming.

CDR1 and CDR2 (germline): MGHDK, SYGVNS. This CDR3 spans 15 amino acids. Material: PBMCs. The genes are TRBV25-1 and TRBJ2-3; D is perhaps TRBD2 (6 bases). This TCR was sampled from a man between 50 and 59 years old in good health and CMV-seropositive. In DNA form, the CDR3 reads TGTGCCGGCAGTGAACCGGGGACTCTCGGCGATACGCAGTATTTT. It is translated as CAGSEPGTLGDTQYF.